The 18 T cell receptor beta chains listed next were all sequenced from one sample in a study of CD8 T cells in Susac syndrome. When the RNA was reverse transcribed, random hexamers were used with an input of roughly 0.45 to 1 ug. TCRdb itself ran the immunoSEQ multiplex PCR reads through MiXCR, one entry per CDR3 protein. The sample lists 100,000 to 150,000 distinct CDR3 sequences, roughly 96% occurring once. Material for sequencing was CD4+ T cells from PBMCs. The receptors originated from a human donor in good health.

This clonotype was detected only once. The chain joins TRBV27 to TRBJ2-1, with D perhaps TRBD1 or TRBD2 (6 bases each). The V gene's germline CDR1 is MNHEY and CDR2 SMNVEV (reference sequence). Trimming took off 7 bases at V and 7 bases at J, with 17 bases between the two ends. This CDR3 contains 14 residues. CDR3 amino acids: CASNVGGAENEQFF. DNA of the CDR3: TGTGCCAGCAACGTCGGGGGCGCGGAGAATGAGCAGTTCTTC.

The rearrangement uses TRBV18 and TRBJ2-4, with D possibly TRBD2 on 6 matching bases. Per germline, CDR1 KGHSH and CDR2 LQKENI. CDR3 length: 16 amino acids. V lost 2 bases and J 0 bases, leaving 11 bases between the germline ends. CDR3 nucleotides: TGTGCCAGCTCACCATTGCGGGACTTAGCCAAAAACATTCAGTACTTC. Protein: CASSPLRDLAKNIQYF.

V and J are TRBV29-1 and TRBJ1-1; D gene uncertain. V shed 4 bases and J shed 6 bases, with 9 bases lying between them. CDR1 and CDR2 from the germline V gene are SQVTM and ANQGSEA. This CDR3 spans 11 amino acids. CDR3 in amino acids: CSVVFYSEAFF. The CDR3 region has the DNA TGCAGCGTTGTATTCTACTCTGAAGCTTTCTTT.

The V and J genes are TRBV4-1 and TRBJ2-4; the match to TRBD2 covers 12 bases. The CDR3 runs 17 residues. Unmatched junction bases numbered 8, after V lost 4 bases and J lost 4 bases. The germline V gene has CDR1 MGHRA and CDR2 YSYEKL. The chain's CDR3 is CASSPVTSGSGKNIQYF. As DNA, the CDR3 is TGCGCCAGCAGCCCGGTGACTAGCGGGAGCGGGAAAAACATTCAGTACTTC.

The chain employs TRBV2 and TRBJ1-3; D perhaps matches TRBD1 (6 bases). Per germline, CDR1 SNHLY and CDR2 FYNNEI. The CDR3 is 17 amino acids. Trimming took 4 bases from V and 3 from J, leaving 19 bases between them. This chain's CDR3 is CASSAGLASRGGNTIYF. CDR3 coding DNA: TGTGCCAGCAGTGCCGGACTTGCGTCCAGGGGTGGAAACACCATATATTTT.

The chain has TRBV29-1 and TRBJ2-7; D is unclear. From germline, CDR1 is SQVTM and CDR2 ANQGSEA. The CDR3 runs 11 residues. V was pared by 4 bases and J by 5 bases, with 9 bases between. This CDR3 reads CSVGGPHEQYF. The CDR3 region has the DNA TGCAGCGTTGGAGGCCCCCACGAGCAGTACTTC.

The rearrangement joins TRBV27 to TRBJ1-2; possible D gene TRBD1, 5 bases. CDR1 is MNHEY and CDR2 is SMNVEV in the germline V gene (reference sequence). The CDR3 totals 14 residues. The ends were cut back, 6 bases at V and 5 bases at J, with 16 bases in the middle. CDR3 bases: TGTGCCAGCAGACGGGACCTGACCCCGTATGGCTACACCTTC. Protein sequence: CASRRDLTPYGYTF.

The chain is built from TRBV11-2 and TRBJ1-2; D gene unclear. The CDR3 sequence is 14 residues long. Germline assignment: CDR1 SGHAT and CDR2 FQNNGV. The V end lost 5 bases, the J end lost 4 bases, and 14 bases lay between the germline ends. The CDR3 DNA reads as TGTGCCAGCAGCCCTAGGGCGGACCCCTATGGCTACACCTTC. Translating it yields CASSPRADPYGYTF.

The rearrangement uses TRBV29-1 and TRBJ2-5; 13 bases agree with TRBD2. Looked up from germline, CDR1 is SQVTM and CDR2 is ANQGSEA. V lost 7 bases to trimming and J lost 2 bases; unmatched junction nucleotides: 7. There are 15 residues in the CDR3. The CDR3, as DNA: TGCAGCGCCCCGGGACTAGCGGGACGGCAAGAGACCCAGTACTTC. The encoded protein is CSAPGLAGRQETQYF.

The V and J genes are TRBV2 and TRBJ2-5, with D hard to call. Between the trimmed V and J ends, which lost 0 bases and 2 bases, there was a span of 19 bases. Germline V gene lookup returns CDR1 SNHLY and CDR2 FYNNEI. The length of the CDR3 is 18 residues. The CDR3: CASSEALGWGTTQETQYF. The CDR3, as DNA: TGTGCCAGCAGTGAAGCGCTTGGTTGGGGAACAACACAAGAGACCCAGTACTTC.

The V call is TRBV3-1, the J call TRBJ2-7, with 9 positions matching TRBD1. The CDR3 is 14 residues long. CDR1 is LGHDT, CDR2 YNNKEL, per germline (reference sequence). After removal of 1 base from V and 5 bases from J, the junction contained 3 bases not matched to a gene. CDR3 protein: CASSQGTGGDEQYF. The CDR3 region has the DNA TGTGCCAGCAGCCAAGGAACAGGGGGCGACGAGCAGTACTTC.

V usage is TRBV24-1 and J usage is TRBJ2-3, with 11 nucleotides matching TRBD2. Losses at the gene ends were 1 base for V and 5 bases for J; bases not matched to a gene: 7. The CDR3 totals 17 residues. Germline lookup yields CDR1 KGHDR and CDR2 SFDVKD. The CDR3 DNA reads as TGTGCCACCAGTGATTTCGGTAGCGGGAGGGTTAGAGATACGCAGTATTTT. This translates into CATSDFGSGRVRDTQYF.

The gene calls are TRBV29-1 and TRBJ2-2, with 7 bases fitting TRBD2. V dropped 1 base and J dropped 7; count of bases not matched to a gene: 6. CDR1 is SQVTM and CDR2 is ANQGSEA in the germline V gene. The CDR3 is 14 amino acids. CDR3 nucleotide sequence: TGCAGCGTTGAAGCTAGCGGAGGCCGCGGGGAGCTGTTTTTT. Its protein is CSVEASGGRGELFF.

Points on this clonotype: One junction end disagrees with the germline gene, perhaps due to a read error. The genes are TRBV28 and TRBJ1-4; TRBD1 matches at 7 bases. The CDR3 consists of 12 residues. Germline assignment: CDR1 MDHEN and CDR2 SYDVKM. CDR3 coding DNA: TGTGCCAGCAGTTTATCTGGGACAGCCTTTCTTTTT. Encoded protein: CASSLSGTAFLF.

The V call is TRBV6-2 or TRBV6-3, the J call TRBJ1-2; D unresolved. Trimming cost V 5 bases and J 8 bases, with 9 bases left between them. The CDR3 runs to 11 residues. Germline V gene sequence: CDR1 MNHEY, CDR2 SVGEGT. The CDR3 loop reads CASSTNQGYTF. The CDR3, as DNA: TGTGCCAGCAGTACAAACCAAGGCTACACCTTC.

The chain combines TRBV2 with TRBJ1-4; 9 nucleotides match TRBD1. The CDR3 totals 17 residues. J was trimmed by 8 bases and V by 2 bases; bases with no gene match: 12. Germline V gene sequence: CDR1 SNHLY, CDR2 FYNNEI. The CDR3 sequence: CASSENAVGTGREKLFF. CDR3 nucleotide sequence: TGTGCCAGCAGTGAAAACGCAGTCGGGACAGGGCGGGAAAAACTGTTTTTT.

This chain uses TRBV6-6 with TRBJ2-3; D is undetermined. The CDR3 length is 11 residues. Germline V gene data show CDR1 as MNHNY and CDR2 as SVGAGI (reference sequence). The V end was cut by 5 bases, the J end by 6 bases, with 6 bases between. The DNA of the CDR3 is TGTGCCAGCAGTAACGTGGATACGCAGTATTTT. Its protein is CASSNVDTQYF.

V and J are TRBV12-3 or TRBV12-4 and TRBJ2-1; 7 nucleotides align to TRBD2. This CDR3 has 15 amino acids. V was clipped by 2 bases and J by 0 bases; unmatched bases: 1. The CDR3 bases are TGTGCCAGCAGTTTAAGGACTAGCTCCTACAATGAGCAGTTCTTC. Its protein is CASSLRTSSYNEQFF.